The 7 T cell receptor beta chains below all came from one sample that was sequenced in a study of identical twins. TCRdb re-called the 5' RACE reads with MiXCR, one entry per CDR3 protein. The table lists over 600,000 distinct CDR3 sequences, 20% to 25% of them singletons, with about 4.3% in the top ten. This sample also belongs to another study, concerning T cells expressing NK-cell markers.

Material: PBMCs. These receptors came from a woman aged 18 to 35 in good health.

This clonotype was counted a few times. This chain links TRBV20-1 with TRBJ2-7; possibly TRBD1 or TRBD2 for D (5 bases each). The germline V gene has CDR1 DFQATT and CDR2 SNEGSKA (reference sequence). The CDR3 is 12 residues long. Trimming removed 6 bases from V and 2 bases from J, with 11 bases in between. The CDR3 spells CSAPGRAYEQYF. The DNA for the CDR3 is TGCAGTGCCCCGGGACGGGCCTACGAGCAGTACTTC.

This clonotype was seen a few times. The chain is built from TRBV30 and TRBJ2-5; D not resolved. The germline V and J ends were trimmed by 5 bases and 5 bases, with 15 bases remaining between them. The CDR3 runs 13 residues. In germline, CDR1 is GTSNPN, CDR2 SVGIG (reference sequence). The CDR3 sequence: CAWDKGGRETQYF. CDR3 DNA sequence: TGTGCCTGGGATAAGGGTGGTCGCGAGACCCAGTACTTC.

In its sample, this clonotype was seen a few times. J is TRBJ2-2 and V is TRBV9, with TRBD1 matching over 7 bases. Germline V lookup: CDR1 SGDLS, CDR2 YYNGEE. Germline trimming cut 8 bases from V and 2 bases from J; bases unmatched to any gene: 3. The CDR3 is made up of 13 amino acids. CDR3 residues: CARTGHNTGELFF. CDR3 coding DNA: TGTGCCAGGACAGGGCATAACACCGGGGAGCTGTTTTTT.

This clonotype has just a few counts. J is TRBJ2-3 and V is TRBV12-3 or TRBV12-4; 9 nucleotides match TRBD2. CDR3 length: 19 amino acids. V gave up 6 bases and J gave up 4 bases; unmatched junction bases: 20. The CDR3 bases are TGTGCCAGCAGAACCAATGCGGGGGTAGCGGGAGATAGAGCAGATACGCAGTATTTT. Translating it yields CASRTNAGVAGDRADTQYF.

This clonotype was counted many times. The gene calls are TRBV20-1 and TRBJ2-7, with 11 nucleotides matching TRBD2. Germline CDR1 and CDR2: DFQATT and SNEGSKA (reference sequence). CDR3 length: 15 residues. The junction had 4 bases not matched to a gene; V was cut back by 0 bases and J by 3 bases. In DNA form, the CDR3 reads TGCAGTGCTAGAGATCAGACTAGCGGGGTCTACGAGCAGTACTTC. Its translation: CSARDQTSGVYEQYF.

The rearrangement uses TRBV4-1 and TRBJ2-3, with 8 nucleotides matching TRBD2. CDR1 is MGHRA and CDR2 is YSYEKL in the germline V gene. The CDR3 spans 16 residues. V gave up 1 base and J gave up 3 bases; unmatched junction bases: 6. The CDR3 DNA reads as TGCGCCAGCAGCCAAGCGGGACTAGGGCTGACAGATACGCAGTATTTT. Amino acid sequence: CASSQAGLGLTDTQYF.

The sample holds a few counts of this clonotype. The genes are TRBV6-1 and TRBJ2-3; D may be TRBD1 or TRBD2 (6 bases each). The CDR3 extends over 15 amino acids. Germline V CDR1 and CDR2: MNHNS, SASEGT. V lost 6 bases and J lost 7, with 20 bases in between. The CDR3 is CASSETRGAQNTQYF. The CDR3 bases are TGTGCCAGCAGCGAAACTAGGGGGGCCCAGAATACGCAGTATTTT.